This TCR beta chain was recorded in a study of T cells in Graves' hyperthyroidism and ophthalmopathy. Study-level background: Sampling of peripheral blood happened at initial diagnosis, prior to any treatment. Study-wide findings and caveats: Most thyroid clonotypes that were expanded above 0.001 also turned up in blood.

The study left out patients who had uncontrolled infection, other autoimmune disease, pregnancy or lactation. CDR3 length: 14 amino acids. CDR1 and CDR2 (germline): MNHNS, SASEGT. V dropped 6 bases and J dropped 0 bases, with 10 bases sitting between them. For this clonotype: The antigen remains undetermined.

Using RNA transcripts as the source, TCR beta CDR3 regions were amplified. Primed by the HTBI set, a first-round RT-PCR was run on the TCR CDR3. MiXCR, run by TCRdb on the multiplex PCR reads, gives a single entry per CDR3 protein. This table holds a few hundred thousand distinct CDR3 sequences, roughly 14% found once. This TCR was recovered from a woman between 18 and 30 years old with Graves' hyperthyroidism. This rearrangement joins TRBV6-1 to TRBJ2-3, with no clear D. The sample taken for sequencing was blood. CDR3 bases: TGTGCCAGCAGCCTTATTTTGAGCACAGATACGCAGTATTTT. The encoded protein is CASSLILSTDTQYF.